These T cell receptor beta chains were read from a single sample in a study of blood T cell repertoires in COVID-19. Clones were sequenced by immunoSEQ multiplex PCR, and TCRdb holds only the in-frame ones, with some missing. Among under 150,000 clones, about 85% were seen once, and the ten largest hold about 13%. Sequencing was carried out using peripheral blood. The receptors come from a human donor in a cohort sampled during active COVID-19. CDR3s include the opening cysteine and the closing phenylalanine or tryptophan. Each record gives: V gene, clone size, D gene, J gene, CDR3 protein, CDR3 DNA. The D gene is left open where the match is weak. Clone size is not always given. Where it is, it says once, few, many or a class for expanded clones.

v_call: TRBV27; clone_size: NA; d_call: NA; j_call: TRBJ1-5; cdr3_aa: CASSFSDSNQPQHF; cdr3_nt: TGTGCCAGCAGTTTCTCAGATAGCAATCAGCCCCAGCATTTT
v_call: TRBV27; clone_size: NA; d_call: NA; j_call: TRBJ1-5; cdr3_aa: CASSLRGYSNQPQHF; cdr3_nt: TGTGCCAGCAGTTTACGGGGTTATAGCAATCAGCCCCAGCATTTT
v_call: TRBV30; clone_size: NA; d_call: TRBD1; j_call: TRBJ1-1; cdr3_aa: CAWRGAGGTEAFF; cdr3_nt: TGTGCCTGGAGGGGTGCAGGGGGCACTGAAGCTTTCTTT
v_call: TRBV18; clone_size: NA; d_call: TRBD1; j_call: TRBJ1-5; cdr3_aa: CASSPPGQPHNQPQHF; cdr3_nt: TGTGCCAGCTCACCACCGGGACAGCCCCACAATCAGCCCCAGCATTTT
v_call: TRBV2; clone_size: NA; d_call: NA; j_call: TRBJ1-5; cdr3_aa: CASSETGGNQPQHF; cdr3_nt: TGTGCCAGCAGCGAGACCGGGGGGAATCAGCCCCAGCATTTT
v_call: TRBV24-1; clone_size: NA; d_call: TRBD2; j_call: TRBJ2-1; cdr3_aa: CATSDLAGGIDNEQFF; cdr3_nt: TGTGCCACCAGTGACCTAGCGGGGGGGATAGACAATGAGCAGTTCTTC
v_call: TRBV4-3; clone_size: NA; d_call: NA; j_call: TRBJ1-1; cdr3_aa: CASSLGRNTEAFF; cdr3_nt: TGCGCCAGCAGCCTCGGGAGGAACACTGAAGCTTTCTTT
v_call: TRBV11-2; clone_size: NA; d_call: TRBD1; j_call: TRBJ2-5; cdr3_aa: CASSSRDRGHQETQYF; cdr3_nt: TGTGCCAGCAGCTCAAGGGACAGGGGCCACCAAGAGACCCAGTACTTC
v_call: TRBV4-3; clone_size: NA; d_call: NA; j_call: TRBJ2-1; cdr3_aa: CASSLLGGGYNEQFF; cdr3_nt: TGCGCCAGCAGCCTCTTAGGGGGGGGTTACAATGAGCAGTTCTTC
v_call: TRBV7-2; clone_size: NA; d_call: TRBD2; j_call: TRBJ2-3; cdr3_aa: CASSDLAVAYYSTDTQYF; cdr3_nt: TGTGCCAGCAGCGACCTAGCGGTGGCGTATTATAGCACAGATACGCAGTATTTT
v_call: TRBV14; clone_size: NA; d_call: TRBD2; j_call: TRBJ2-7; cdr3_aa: CASSQATGSGTSYEQYF; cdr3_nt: TGTGCCAGCAGCCAAGCAACGGGTAGCGGGACCTCCTACGAGCAGTACTTC
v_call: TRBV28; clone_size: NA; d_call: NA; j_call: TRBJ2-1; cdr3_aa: CASSFWDLGGPSYNEQFF; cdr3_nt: TGTGCCAGCAGTTTTTGGGACCTTGGGGGCCCTTCCTACAATGAGCAGTTCTTC
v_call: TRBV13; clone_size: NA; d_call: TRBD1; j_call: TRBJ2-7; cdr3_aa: CASSRRDRAYEQYF; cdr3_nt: TGTGCCAGCAGCAGGCGGGACAGGGCCTACGAGCAGTACTTC
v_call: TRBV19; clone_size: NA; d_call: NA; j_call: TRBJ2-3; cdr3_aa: CASSIPIGPGTDTQYF; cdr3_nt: TGTGCCAGTAGTATTCCCATAGGGCCAGGGACAGATACGCAGTATTTT
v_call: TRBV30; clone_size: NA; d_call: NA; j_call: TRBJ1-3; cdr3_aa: CAWSVLESSGNTIYF; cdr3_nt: TGTGCCTGGAGTGTACTAGAATCCTCTGGAAACACCATATATTTT
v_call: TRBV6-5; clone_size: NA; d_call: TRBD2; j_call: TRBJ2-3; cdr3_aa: CASSTLVAGGTQYF; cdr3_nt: TGTGCCAGCAGCACCCTGGTAGCGGGGGGTACGCAGTATTTT
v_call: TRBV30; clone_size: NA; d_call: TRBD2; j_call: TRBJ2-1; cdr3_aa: CATASGYREQFF; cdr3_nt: TGTGCCACCGCTAGCGGTTACAGGGAGCAGTTCTTC
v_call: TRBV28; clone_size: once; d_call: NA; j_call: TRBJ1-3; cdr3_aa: CASSLTQAGNTIYF; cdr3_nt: TGTGCCAGCAGTTTAACACAGGCTGGAAACACCATATATTTT
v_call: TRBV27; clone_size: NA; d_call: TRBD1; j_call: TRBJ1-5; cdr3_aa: CASSPDRGNQPQHF; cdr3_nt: TGTGCCAGCAGCCCCGACAGGGGCAATCAGCCCCAGCATTTT
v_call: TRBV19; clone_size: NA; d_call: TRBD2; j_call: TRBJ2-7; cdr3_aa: CASSPGTSGYEQYF; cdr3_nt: TGTGCCAGTAGCCCCGGGACTAGCGGCTACGAGCAGTACTTC
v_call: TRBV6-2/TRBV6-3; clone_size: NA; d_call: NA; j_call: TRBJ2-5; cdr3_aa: CASSPGGYQETQYF; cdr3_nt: TGTGCCAGCAGCCCCGGCGGGTACCAAGAGACCCAGTACTTC
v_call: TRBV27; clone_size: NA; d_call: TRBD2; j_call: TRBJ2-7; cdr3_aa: CASSFLRGGAGDEQYF; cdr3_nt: TGTGCCAGCAGTTTTCTCCGCGGGGGGGCCGGCGACGAGCAGTACTTC
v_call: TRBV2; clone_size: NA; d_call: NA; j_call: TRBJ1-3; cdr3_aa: CASREVGNTIYF; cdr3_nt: TGTGCCAGCAGGGAGGTCGGAAACACCATATATTTT
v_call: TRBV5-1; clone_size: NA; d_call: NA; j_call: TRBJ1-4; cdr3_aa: CASSLNSHEKLFF; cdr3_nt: TGCGCCAGCAGCTTGAACAGCCATGAAAAACTGTTTTTT
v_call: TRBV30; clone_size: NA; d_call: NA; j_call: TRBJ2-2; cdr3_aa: CAWRPGLGNTGELFF; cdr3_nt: TGTGCCTGGAGACCGGGTCTGGGGAACACCGGGGAGCTGTTTTTT
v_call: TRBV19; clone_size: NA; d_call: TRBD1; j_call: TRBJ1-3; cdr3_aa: CASSIAQSTGYSAGNTIYF; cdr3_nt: TGTGCCAGTAGTATAGCCCAATCGACAGGGTATAGTGCTGGAAACACCATATATTTT
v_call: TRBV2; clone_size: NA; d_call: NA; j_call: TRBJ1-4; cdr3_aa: CASIKNGSPNEKLFF; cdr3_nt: TGTGCCAGCATCAAAAATGGCAGTCCTAATGAAAAACTGTTTTTT
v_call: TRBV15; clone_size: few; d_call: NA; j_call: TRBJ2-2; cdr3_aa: CATSRGLGTGELFF; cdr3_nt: TGTGCCACCAGCAGAGGCCTAGGTACCGGGGAGCTGTTTTTT
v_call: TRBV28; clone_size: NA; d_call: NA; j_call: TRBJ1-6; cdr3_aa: CASSSHREEDSPLHF; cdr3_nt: TGTGCCAGCAGTAGTCACAGGGAAGAGGATTCACCCCTCCACTTT
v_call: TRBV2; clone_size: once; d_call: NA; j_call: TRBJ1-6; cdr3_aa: CASSGRQARDSPLHF; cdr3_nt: TGTGCCAGCAGTGGGAGACAGGCTCGGGATTCACCCCTCCACTTT
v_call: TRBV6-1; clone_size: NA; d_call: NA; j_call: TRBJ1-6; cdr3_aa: CASSDLGHLNSPLHF; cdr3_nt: TGTGCCAGCAGTGATCTTGGACATTTGAATTCACCCCTCCACTTT
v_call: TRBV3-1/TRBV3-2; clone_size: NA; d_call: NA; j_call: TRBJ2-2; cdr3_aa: CASSQSRGTGELFF; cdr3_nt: TGTGCCAGCAGCCAATCCCGAGGAACCGGGGAGCTGTTTTTT
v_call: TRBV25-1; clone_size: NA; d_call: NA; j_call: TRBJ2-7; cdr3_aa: CASKWGSSYEQYF; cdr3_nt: TGTGCCAGCAAATGGGGCAGTTCCTACGAGCAGTACTTC
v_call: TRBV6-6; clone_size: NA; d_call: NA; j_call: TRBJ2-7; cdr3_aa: CASSYSGRQYEQYF; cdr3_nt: TGTGCCAGCAGTTACTCGGGCAGACAGTACGAGCAGTACTTC
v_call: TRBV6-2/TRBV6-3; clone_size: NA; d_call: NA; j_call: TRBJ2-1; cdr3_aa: CASSSPMPSNTNEQFF; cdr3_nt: TGTGCCAGCAGTTCCCCTATGCCTAGCAATACCAATGAGCAGTTCTTC
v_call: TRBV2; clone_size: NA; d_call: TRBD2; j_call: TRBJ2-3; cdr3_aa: CAGLGGSTDTQYF; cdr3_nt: TGTGCCGGGCTCGGGGGGTCCACAGATACGCAGTATTTT
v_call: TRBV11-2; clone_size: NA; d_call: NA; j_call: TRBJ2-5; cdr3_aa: CASSFRRAQGTQYF; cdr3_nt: TGTGCCAGCAGCTTTCGACGGGCCCAGGGGACCCAGTACTTC
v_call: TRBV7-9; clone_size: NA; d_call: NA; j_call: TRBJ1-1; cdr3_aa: CASSPSRGTEAFF; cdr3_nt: TGTGCCAGCAGCCCATCGAGGGGGACTGAAGCTTTCTTT
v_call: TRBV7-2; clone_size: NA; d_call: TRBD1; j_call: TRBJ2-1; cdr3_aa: CASIPGQPRYEQFF; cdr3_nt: TGTGCCAGCATCCCGGGACAGCCAAGATATGAGCAGTTCTTC
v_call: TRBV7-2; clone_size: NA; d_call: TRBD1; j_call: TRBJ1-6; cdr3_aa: CASSQNRGKISPLHF; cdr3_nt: TGTGCCAGCAGTCAGAACAGGGGAAAGATTTCACCCCTCCACTTT
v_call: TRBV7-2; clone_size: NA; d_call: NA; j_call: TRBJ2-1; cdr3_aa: CASSFPGLGYNEQFF; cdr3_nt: TGTGCCAGCAGCTTCCCCGGACTCGGCTACAATGAGCAGTTCTTC